The 21 T cell receptor beta chains below come from one sample, sequenced in a study of T cell responses to AZD1222 COVID-19 vaccine (dated by TCRdb to the early 2020s). The method behind the library was the immunoSEQ multiplex PCR assay. TCRdb limited this immuneACCESS table to in-frame rearrangements with V and J called. A share of clones is missing; checked studies link under half to unresolved V genes, and the rest is unexplained. The sample contains more than 100,000 clones, approximately 84% of them found a single time. The ten largest clonotypes hold 7% to 9% of the sample. The time point tag for this specimen amounts to: baseline before first vaccination. The source material was peripheral blood, sampled on day 0 of AZD1222 vaccination. Source of these receptors: an adult in good health.

This clone was counted a few times. The V gene is TRBV28, the J gene TRBJ1-5; no clear D. Trimming left V 2 bases short and J 8 bases short, with 7 bases between. Looked up from germline, CDR1 is MDHEN and CDR2 is SYDVKM. The CDR3 extends over 12 amino acids. The CDR3, as DNA: TGTGCCAGCAGTTTAGTACGGGAGCCCCAGCATTTT. It encodes CASSLVREPQHF.

This chain links TRBV28 with TRBJ1-1; D call uncertain. CDR3 length: 13 amino acids. V gave up 3 bases and J gave up 5 bases, with 10 bases separating them. CDR1 is MDHEN and CDR2 is SYDVKM in the germline V gene. CDR3 in amino acids: CASSLVALTEAFF. CDR3 DNA sequence: TGTGCCAGCAGTTTGGTGGCCCTAACTGAAGCTTTCTTT.

The chain uses TRBV7-2 and TRBJ2-7; D assignment may be TRBD1 or TRBD2 (6 bases each). CDR3 length: 14 residues. The germline V gene encodes CDR1 SGHTA and CDR2 FQGNSA. V lost 6 bases to trimming and J lost 2 bases, with 14 bases between them. CDR3 loop: CASSPDSGPYEQYF. The CDR3 DNA is TGTGCCAGCAGTCCGGACAGCGGGCCCTACGAGCAGTACTTC.

This chain uses TRBV9 with TRBJ2-7, with D maybe TRBD1 (5 bases). With 4 bases removed from V and 7 bases from J, the gap between germline ends came to 18 bases. Looked up from germline, CDR1 is SGDLS and CDR2 is YYNGEE. The CDR3 runs to 14 residues. The CDR3 coding sequence is TGTGCCAGCAGCTTACAGGACGGGTACGGTGAGCAGTACTTC. Amino acids: CASSLQDGYGEQYF.

The J gene is TRBJ2-1, the V gene TRBV9; 10 bases align to TRBD1. The V segment lost 5 bases and the J segment 6 bases; nucleotides outside the gene matches: 8. Germline V gives CDR1 SGDLS, CDR2 YYNGEE. The CDR3 is 15 amino acids. CDR3 region: CASSRIGTGVNEQFF. The CDR3 DNA sequence: TGTGCCAGCAGTCGAATCGGGACAGGGGTCAATGAGCAGTTCTTC.

The chain has TRBV6-5 and TRBJ2-3, with D maybe TRBD1 (6 bases). Germline V gene sequence: CDR1 MNHEY, CDR2 SVGAGI. V lost 6 bases and J 5 bases, leaving 9 bases between the germline ends. The CDR3 has 12 residues. CDR3 DNA: TGTGCCAGCAGGACGACAGGAGATACGCAGTATTTT. This gives the protein CASRTTGDTQYF.

This clone was recorded once. The rearrangement joins TRBV3-1 (or the pseudogene TRBV3-2) to TRBJ1-2; TRBD1 might be the D (6 bases). V was pared by 4 bases and J by 5 bases, with 17 bases between. CDR1 and CDR2 from the germline V gene are LGHDT and YNNKEL (reference sequence). The CDR3 length is 15 residues. In DNA form, the CDR3 reads TGTGCCAGCAGCCCTCTGGGGGCCAACTCGTATGGCTACACCTTC. Translation gives CASSPLGANSYGYTF.

The chain recombines TRBV2 with TRBJ1-5; D is ambiguous. Trimming shortened V by 5 bases and J by 2 bases, and 13 bases separated the two germline ends. CDR1 and CDR2 from the germline V gene are SNHLY and FYNNEI. The CDR3 totals 15 residues. The CDR3 spells CASSRTRGGNQPQHF. The DNA for the CDR3 is TGTGCCAGCAGTAGGACCCGGGGAGGCAATCAGCCCCAGCATTTT.

The chain has TRBV30 and TRBJ2-7, with 8 bases identical to TRBD2. Germline V gene sequence: CDR1 GTSNPN, CDR2 SVGIG (reference sequence). The CDR3 consists of 16 residues. With V trimmed by 0 bases and J by 7 bases, 14 bases remained unmatched. In DNA, the CDR3 is TGTGCCTGGAGTGTATTTCGGGAGGGCCTCTGGAGGGAGCAGTACTTC. It codes for CAWSVFREGLWREQYF.

The chain has TRBV27 and TRBJ2-7; D could derive from TRBD1 or TRBD2 (5 bases each). The CDR3 runs 15 residues. Germline V gives CDR1 MNHEY, CDR2 SMNVEV (reference sequence). V was clipped by 4 bases and J by 2 bases, with 15 bases between them. CDR3 nucleotides: TGTGCCAGCAGTTCCCCGGGGCAGGCTACCTACGAGCAGTACTTC. Amino acid sequence: CASSSPGQATYEQYF.

The V call is TRBV10-1, the J call TRBJ2-7; tentatively, D is TRBD1 (5 bases). The CDR3 has 14 amino acids. Germline values: CDR1 WNHNN, CDR2 SYGVQD (reference sequence). Trimming pared 3 bases from V and 4 bases from J, leaving 13 bases between. As DNA, the CDR3 is TGCGCCAGCAGTGAACCTGGACACAGTTACGAGCAGTACTTC. It translates to CASSEPGHSYEQYF.

The gene calls are TRBV7-9 and TRBJ2-3; TRBD1 matches 9 bases. From germline, CDR1 is SEHNR and CDR2 FQNEAQ (reference sequence). This CDR3 comprises 13 residues. V lost 6 bases, J lost 5 bases, and 3 bases stayed unmatched. Written as DNA, the CDR3 is TGTGCCAGCAGTGGACAGGGGCAAGATACGCAGTATTTT. It codes for CASSGQGQDTQYF.

This clone is a singleton in its sample. J is TRBJ2-7 and V is TRBV10-3, with D uncertain. Trimming removed 10 bases from V and 3 bases from J, with 16 bases in between. CDR3 length: 13 residues. Germline V gives CDR1 ENHRY, CDR2 SYGVKD. CDR3 region: CATRVGPGYEQYF. CDR3 DNA sequence: TGTGCCACCCGGGTAGGGCCCGGCTACGAGCAGTACTTC.

The table lists this clone with a count of one. The DNA for the CDR3 is TGTGCCAGCACCTCGCGTGGGACAGGGAATTCACCCCTCCACTTT. It encodes CASTSRGTGNSPLHF. The rearrangement uses TRBV5-5 and TRBJ1-6, with TRBD1 matching over 9 bases. The CDR3 length is 15 residues. From germline, CDR1 is SGHKS and CDR2 YYEKEE (reference sequence). V lost 6 bases and J lost 7; bases outside the gene matches: 8.

In nucleotides, the CDR3 is TGTGCCAGCCGGGACAGGGGGCATCATCAGCCCCAGCATTTT. The encoded protein is CASRDRGHHQPQHF. The chain combines TRBV28 with TRBJ1-5, with 12 bases that match TRBD1. CDR3 size: 14 residues. V shed 8 bases, J shed 5 bases, and the junction held 4 bases outside the gene matches. Germline V lookup: CDR1 MDHEN, CDR2 SYDVKM.

On this clone: Different DNA sequences within this sample yield the same CDR3. The chain carries TRBV6-5 and TRBJ1-1, with TRBD1 matching 9 bases. With V trimmed by 6 bases and J by 0 bases, 2 bases remained unmatched. The CDR3 consists of 14 residues. The V gene's germline CDR1 is MNHEY and CDR2 SVGAGI. The chain's CDR3 is CASRDRGLNTEAFF. CDR3 DNA: TGTGCCAGCAGGGACAGGGGTTTGAACACTGAAGCTTTCTTT.

CDR3 DNA sequence: TGTGCCAGCAGCTTAGGTGTAGCAACAGATACGCAGTATTTT. It yields the protein CASSLGVATDTQYF. The chain is built from TRBV7-9 and TRBJ2-3; D uncertain. In germline, CDR1 is SEHNR, CDR2 FQNEAQ (reference sequence). The CDR3 has 14 residues. V shed 1 base and J shed 3 bases, with 8 bases lying between them.

The chain uses TRBV19 and TRBJ2-7; TRBD1 matches at 12 bases. V was clipped by 5 bases and J by 1 base; unmatched bases: 6. CDR1 LNHDA and CDR2 SQIVND come from the germline V gene (reference sequence). The CDR3 loop spans 16 amino acids. DNA of the CDR3: TGTGCCAGTAGTCCCGGGGGACAGGGGGCGTCCTACGAGCAGTACTTC. Its protein is CASSPGGQGASYEQYF.

The chain is built from TRBV28 and TRBJ2-7; D is uncertain. Trimming left V 6 bases short and J 4 bases short, with 16 bases between. The CDR3 covers 14 residues. Germline CDR1 MDHEN, CDR2 SYDVKM. The CDR3 DNA sequence: TGTGCCAGCAGCCCCCCCCACCTGGCATACGAGCAGTACTTC. It translates to CASSPPHLAYEQYF. The full variable domain, completed using reference TRBV28 and TRBJ2-7, is DVKVTQSSRYLVKRTGEKVFLECVQDMDHENMFWYRQDPGLGLRLIYFSYDVKMKEKGDIPEGYSVSREKKERFSLILESASTNQTSMYLCASSPPHLAYEQYFGPGTRLTVT.

The chain links TRBV21-1 to TRBJ2-4; TRBD2, the table's D call, was not compared with the DNA. TRBV21-1 corresponds to a pseudogene. This CDR3 contains 12 residues. For the CDR3, the DNA is TGTGCCAGCAGCAAAGGAGTGGACATTCAGTACTTC. This codes for CASSKGVDIQYF.

The CDR3 loop is CASSSQRASDTQYF. The DNA for the CDR3 is TGTGCCAGCAGTTCCCAAAGGGCGTCAGATACGCAGTATTTT. The chain employs TRBV28 and TRBJ2-3; D is uncertain. The V end was cut by 4 bases, the J end by 4 bases, with 12 bases between. The CDR3 loop spans 14 amino acids. Germline lookup yields CDR1 MDHEN and CDR2 SYDVKM.